This T cell receptor (beta chain) was captured in a study of T cell responses to AZD1222 COVID-19 vaccine. Comments on this clone: Its target is not known.

The CDR3 length is 16 residues. With V trimmed by 5 bases and J by 4 bases, 12 bases remained unmatched. Looked up from germline, CDR1 is GTSNPN and CDR2 is SVGIG (reference sequence). Libraries were prepared by immunoSEQ multiplex PCR; TCRdb keeps only in-frame clonotypes and omits some of them. The sample has tens of thousands of clones, approximately 79% seen once. General observations from the study: Repertoire sampling was restricted to post-peak T cell response timepoints.

The chain carries TRBV30 and TRBJ1-3; 9 bases fit TRBD1. Material: peripheral blood, obtained on day 0 of MenACWY control vaccination. The sequence came from an adult in good health. The CDR3 DNA follows: TGTGCCTGGTCACCAACAGGGGGCGCGTCGGGAAACACCATATATTTT. Translation: CAWSPTGGASGNTIYF. The variable domain in full, with the rest retrieved from reference TRBV30 and TRBJ1-3, is SQTIHQWPATLVQPVGSPLSLECTVEGTSNPNLYWYRQAAGRGLQLLFYSVGIGQISSEVPQNLSASRPQDRQFILSSKKLLLSDSGFYLCAWSPTGGASGNTIYFGEGSWLTVV.